These T cell receptor beta chains were read from a single sample in a study of T cell responses to AZD1222 COVID-19 vaccine. Using immunoSEQ multiplex PCR, the repertoire was profiled, and TCRdb retains in-frame clones only, with some absent. Here the sample spans more than 80,000 clones, approximately 85% being singletons. The sample was peripheral blood, taken 28 days after the second AZD1222 dose. The receptors come from an adult who received the AZD1222 COVID-19 vaccine. Both conserved end residues are part of each CDR3. The order of the fields is clone size, D gene, J gene, V gene, CDR3 protein, CDR3 DNA. D genes are given only for firm matches. Clone sizes are given selectively: once, few, many, or a class where the clone is expanded.

>.|.|TRBJ2-1|TRBV7-6
CASSARDGRSYNEQFF
TGTGCCAGCAGCGCTCGGGACGGACGCTCCTACAATGAGCAGTTCTTC
>.|.|TRBJ1-6|TRBV5-4
CASSLGRANSPLHF
TGTGCCAGCAGCTTGGGGAGGGCCAATTCACCCCTCCACTTT
>.|.|TRBJ2-5|TRBV4-3
CASSQDRAASETQYF
TGCGCCAGCAGCCAAGATCGAGCGGCTTCAGAGACCCAGTACTTC
>.|.|TRBJ2-5|TRBV29-1
CSVGFEMGGGTQYF
TGCAGCGTTGGTTTTGAGATGGGGGGTGGGACCCAGTACTTC
>.|.|TRBJ1-6|TRBV27
CASSLFGDSPLHF
TGTGCCAGCAGTTTATTCGGGGATTCACCCCTCCACTTT
>.|TRBD1|TRBJ1-5|TRBV6-6
CASSRTGGNQPQHF
TGTGCCAGCAGTCGGACAGGGGGCAATCAGCCCCAGCATTTT
>.|TRBD1|TRBJ1-6|TRBV28
CASTGTGDSPLHF
TGTGCCAGCACCGGGACAGGGGATTCACCCCTCCACTTT
>.|TRBD1|TRBJ1-1|TRBV19
CASRTGDLVGEAFF
TGTGCCAGTAGGACAGGGGACTTGGTTGGTGAAGCTTTCTTT
>.|TRBD1|TRBJ1-6|TRBV18
CASCPGTDNSPLHF
TGTGCCAGCTGCCCCGGGACAGATAATTCACCCCTCCACTTT
>.|.|TRBJ2-2|TRBV6-5
CAGRGRNTGELFF
TGTGCCGGGAGGGGGAGGAACACCGGGGAGCTGTTTTTT
>.|.|TRBJ1-2|TRBV27
CASSLSSSYSGYTF
TGTGCCAGCAGTTTATCCTCCAGCTACTCTGGCTACACCTTC
>once|.|TRBJ1-1|TRBV28
CASSPRGYRGAGTEAFF
TGTGCCAGCAGTCCTAGGGGGTATAGGGGGGCGGGCACTGAAGCTTTCTTT
>.|.|TRBJ1-1|TRBV7-8
CASSFGQMNTEAFF
TGTGCCAGCAGCTTTGGGCAGATGAACACTGAAGCTTTCTTT
>.|TRBD1|TRBJ1-2|TRBV19
CACGGQGNPYGYTF
TGTGCCTGCGGGGGACAGGGTAATCCCTATGGCTACACCTTC
>.|.|TRBJ1-1|TRBV9
CASSSRTNTEAFF
TGTGCCAGCAGCAGTCGGACAAACACTGAAGCTTTCTTT
>.|.|TRBJ1-1|TRBV20-1
CSATIWTEAFF
TGCAGTGCTACCATTTGGACTGAAGCTTTCTTT
>.|.|TRBJ1-1|TRBV10-2
CASSENRVHEAFF
TGCGCCAGCAGTGAAAACAGGGTCCATGAAGCTTTCTTT
>.|.|TRBJ2-3|TRBV25-1
CASSDPSDSTDTQYF
TGTGCCAGCAGTGACCCCTCGGACAGCACAGATACGCAGTATTTT
>.|.|TRBJ2-3|TRBV11-3
CASSSTREWFSGGTDTQYF
TGTGCCAGCAGCTCAACAAGAGAGTGGTTTTCTGGGGGCACAGATACGCAGTATTTT
>.|.|TRBJ1-2|TRBV29-1
CSVVGVDGYTF
TGCAGCGTTGTGGGGGTCGACGGCTACACCTTC
>.|.|TRBJ2-1|TRBV18
CASSPAEASATEQFF
TGTGCCAGCTCACCAGCCGAGGCTAGCGCCACTGAGCAGTTCTTC
>.|TRBD2|TRBJ2-7|TRBV23-1
CALTTSGRFYEQYF
TGCGCCCTCACGACTAGCGGGAGATTCTACGAGCAGTACTTC
>.|.|TRBJ2-3|TRBV7-2
CASSGTAQGAQYF
TGTGCCAGCAGCGGGACGGCGCAGGGCGCGCAGTATTTT
>.|TRBD2|TRBJ2-5|TRBV2
CASTSTGTSAETQYF
TGTGCCAGCACCTCCACGGGGACTAGCGCGGAGACCCAGTACTTC
>.|.|TRBJ1-1|TRBV12-3/TRBV12-4
CASRGGREAFF
TGTGCCAGCAGGGGGGGCAGGGAAGCTTTCTTT
>.|.|TRBJ2-5|TRBV3-1/TRBV3-2
CASSQDTQTQYF
TGTGCCAGCAGCCAAGATACGCAGACCCAGTACTTC
>.|TRBD2|TRBJ2-4|TRBV4-3
CASSQARGDIQYF
TGCGCCAGCAGCCAAGCGCGGGGGGACATTCAGTACTTC
>once|.|TRBJ2-7|TRBV19
CASRGQGLGNYEQYF
TGTGCCAGTAGAGGACAGGGACTAGGGAATTACGAGCAGTACTTC
>few|.|TRBJ1-5|TRBV7-2
CASSLGGVSNQPQHF
TGTGCCAGCAGCTTAGGGGGGGTTAGCAATCAGCCCCAGCATTTT
>.|.|TRBJ2-5|TRBV12-3/TRBV12-4
CASSLSAQETQYF
TGTGCCAGCAGTCTTTCAGCCCAAGAGACCCAGTACTTC
>.|TRBD2|TRBJ2-1|TRBV7-9
CASSQSGTTNEQFF
TGTGCCAGCAGCCAATCCGGGACTACCAATGAGCAGTTCTTC
>.|.|TRBJ1-5|TRBV28
CASGLEGGGNQPQHF
TGTGCCAGCGGCCTGGAGGGGGGCGGCAATCAGCCCCAGCATTTT
>once|TRBD1|TRBJ1-2|TRBV7-2
CASSQGQDTNYGYTF
TGTGCCAGCAGCCAAGGACAGGACACTAACTATGGCTACACCTTC
>once|.|TRBJ1-1|TRBV6-2/TRBV6-3
CASSGPVTEAFF
TGTGCCAGCAGTGGACCAGTAACTGAAGCTTTCTTT
>.|.|TRBJ2-1|TRBV19
CASSIGGTYNEQFF
TGTGCCAGTAGTATTGGCGGGACTTACAATGAGCAGTTCTTC
>.|TRBD2|TRBJ2-5|TRBV3-1/TRBV3-2
CASTFSSGYEETQYF
TGTGCCAGCACCTTCTCTAGCGGCTACGAAGAGACCCAGTACTTC
>.|TRBD1|TRBJ2-1|TRBV4-2
CASSLTPRTGGAGQSYNEQFF
TGTGCCAGCAGCCTGACTCCCCGGACAGGGGGCGCGGGACAATCCTACAATGAGCAGTTCTTC
>.|.|TRBJ1-1|TRBV27
CASSSYSLGNYEAFF
TGTGCCAGCAGTTCTTACTCATTGGGGAACTACGAAGCTTTCTTT
>.|.|TRBJ1-6|TRBV27
CASSLSLFVGNSPLHF
TGTGCCAGCAGTTTATCCCTATTTGTGGGAAATTCACCCCTCCACTTT
>.|.|TRBJ1-1|TRBV7-2
CASSLARGRSTEAFF
TGTGCCAGCAGCTTAGCCCGGGGAAGGAGTACTGAAGCTTTCTTT
>.|.|TRBJ1-5|TRBV12-5
CASGPDTGNQPQHF
TGTGCTAGTGGTCCGGACACGGGCAATCAGCCCCAGCATTTT
>.|.|TRBJ2-5|TRBV24-1
CATSSVGGAQETQYF
TGTGCCACCAGTTCAGTAGGCGGCGCCCAAGAGACCCAGTACTTC
>.|TRBD1|TRBJ1-4|TRBV7-2
CASSPRQGLEKLFF
TGTGCCAGCAGCCCCCGACAGGGGCTCGAAAAACTGTTTTTT
>.|TRBD1|TRBJ1-2|TRBV9
CASSVQSTGGNGYTF
TGTGCCAGCAGCGTCCAGTCGACAGGGGGTAATGGCTACACCTTC
>.|TRBD1|TRBJ1-6|TRBV5-8
CASRRVQGAYYNSPLHF
TGTGCCAGTAGAAGAGTGCAGGGGGCCTACTATAATTCACCCCTCCACTTT
>.|.|TRBJ1-1|TRBV7-8
CASSLSGDANTEAFF
TGTGCCAGCAGCTTATCGGGGGATGCGAACACTGAAGCTTTCTTT
>few|.|TRBJ2-6|TRBV5-4
CASSPPVRPSGANVLTF
TGTGCCAGCAGCCCCCCAGTAAGACCCTCTGGGGCCAACGTCCTGACTTTC
>.|.|TRBJ2-5|TRBV29-1
CSVNFRWGETQYF
TGCAGCGTTAACTTCCGATGGGGAGAGACCCAGTACTTC
>.|.|TRBJ1-3|TRBV9
CASSAQDGSSGNTIYF
TGTGCCAGCAGCGCCCAGGACGGCTCATCTGGAAACACCATATATTTT